This is a list of T cell receptor beta chains from one sample in a study of CD8 T cells in Susac syndrome. TCRdb itself ran the immunoSEQ multiplex PCR reads through MiXCR, one entry per CDR3 protein. This sample has 150,000 to 200,000 distinct CDR3 sequences, with approximately 96% found just once. The sequencing sample was made of CD4+ T cells from PBMCs. The receptors shown here come from a human donor with Susac syndrome. Each CDR3 is given with its conserved first and last residue. The order of the fields is clone size, J gene, D gene, V gene, CDR3 DNA, CDR3 protein. D genes are given only for firm matches. Only some rows state a clone size, as once, few, many or a class for expanded clones.

clone_size: NA; j_call: TRBJ2-7; d_call: TRBD2; v_call: TRBV20-1; cdr3_nt: TGCAGTGCTCTGACTAGCGGGGGTTTATCCTACGAGCAGTACTTC; cdr3_aa: CSALTSGGLSYEQYF
clone_size: once; j_call: TRBJ1-1; d_call: NA; v_call: TRBV15; cdr3_nt: TGTGCCACCAGCAGAGATGGGGCAATCACTGAAGCTTTCTTT; cdr3_aa: CATSRDGAITEAFF
clone_size: NA; j_call: TRBJ1-5; d_call: TRBD1; v_call: TRBV12-5; cdr3_nt: TGTGCTAGTGGTCTCCCAGGGGGCGCGGGAAATCAGCCCCAGCATTTT; cdr3_aa: CASGLPGGAGNQPQHF
clone_size: NA; j_call: TRBJ2-1; d_call: TRBD2; v_call: TRBV12-3/TRBV12-4; cdr3_nt: TGTGCCAGCAGCTCCAGCGGGGCCGACAATGAGCAGTTCTTC; cdr3_aa: CASSSSGADNEQFF
clone_size: NA; j_call: TRBJ2-4; d_call: NA; v_call: TRBV4-3; cdr3_nt: TGCGCCAGCAGCCAAGATTTCGGCAGGGGAGGGTTCGACATTCAGTACTTC; cdr3_aa: CASSQDFGRGGFDIQYF
clone_size: once; j_call: TRBJ2-5; d_call: NA; v_call: TRBV7-2; cdr3_nt: TGTGCCAGCAGCCTTTCCGGGACCGAACAAGAGACCCAGTACTTC; cdr3_aa: CASSLSGTEQETQYF
clone_size: NA; j_call: TRBJ2-3; d_call: TRBD2; v_call: TRBV20-1; cdr3_nt: TGCAGTGGGCTAGCGGGGGGTAGCACAGATACGCAGTATTTT; cdr3_aa: CSGLAGGSTDTQYF
clone_size: NA; j_call: TRBJ2-3; d_call: NA; v_call: TRBV20-1; cdr3_nt: TGCAGTGCGGGGGGGCGCACAGATACGCAGTATTTT; cdr3_aa: CSAGGRTDTQYF
clone_size: NA; j_call: TRBJ2-4; d_call: NA; v_call: TRBV27; cdr3_nt: TGTGCCAGCAGCCGAGGGCCCGCGGAAGCCAAAAACATTCAGTACTTC; cdr3_aa: CASSRGPAEAKNIQYF
clone_size: NA; j_call: TRBJ2-3; d_call: TRBD2; v_call: TRBV7-6; cdr3_nt: TGTGCCAGCAGCTCTACCGGGACTAGCGGAGATAGCACAGATACGCAGTATTTT; cdr3_aa: CASSSTGTSGDSTDTQYF
clone_size: NA; j_call: TRBJ1-1; d_call: TRBD1; v_call: TRBV6-5; cdr3_nt: TGTGCCAGCCTAGGGACAGGGGGCGCAGGCACTGAAGCTTTCTTT; cdr3_aa: CASLGTGGAGTEAFF
clone_size: NA; j_call: TRBJ1-2; d_call: TRBD1; v_call: TRBV27; cdr3_nt: TGTGCCAGCAGGGACAGGGCGAATGAAGGCTACACCTTC; cdr3_aa: CASRDRANEGYTF
clone_size: NA; j_call: TRBJ2-6; d_call: NA; v_call: TRBV5-1; cdr3_nt: TGCGCCAGCACAGCCTTCACTGGGGCCAACGTCCTGACTTTC; cdr3_aa: CASTAFTGANVLTF